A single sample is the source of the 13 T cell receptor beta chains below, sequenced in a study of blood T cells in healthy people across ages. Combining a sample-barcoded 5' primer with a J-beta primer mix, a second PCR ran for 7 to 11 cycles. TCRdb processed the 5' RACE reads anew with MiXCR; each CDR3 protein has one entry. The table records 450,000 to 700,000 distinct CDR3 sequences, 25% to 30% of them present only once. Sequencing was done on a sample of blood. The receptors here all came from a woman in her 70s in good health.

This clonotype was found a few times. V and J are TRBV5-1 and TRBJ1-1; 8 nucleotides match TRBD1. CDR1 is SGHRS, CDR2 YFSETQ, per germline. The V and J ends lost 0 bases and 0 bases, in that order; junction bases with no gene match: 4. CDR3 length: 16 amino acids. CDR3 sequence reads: CASSLELGQVNTEAFF. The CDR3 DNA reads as TGCGCCAGCAGCTTGGAACTGGGACAGGTGAACACTGAAGCTTTCTTT.

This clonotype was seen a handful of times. The CDR3 spells CSARDNSEAFF. The CDR3 DNA follows: TGCAGTGCTAGAGATAACTCTGAAGCTTTCTTT. The chain combines TRBV20-1 with TRBJ1-1, with D unclear. This CDR3 is 11 amino acids long. Germline V CDR1 and CDR2: DFQATT, SNEGSKA (reference sequence). V lost 0 bases to trimming and J lost 6 bases, with 5 bases between them.

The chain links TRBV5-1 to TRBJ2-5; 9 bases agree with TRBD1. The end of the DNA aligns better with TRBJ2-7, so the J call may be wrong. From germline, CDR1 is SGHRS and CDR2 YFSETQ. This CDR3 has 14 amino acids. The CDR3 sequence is CASSSRTGVYEQYF. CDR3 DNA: TGCGCCAGCAGCTCTAGGACAGGGGTCTACGAGCAGTACTTC.

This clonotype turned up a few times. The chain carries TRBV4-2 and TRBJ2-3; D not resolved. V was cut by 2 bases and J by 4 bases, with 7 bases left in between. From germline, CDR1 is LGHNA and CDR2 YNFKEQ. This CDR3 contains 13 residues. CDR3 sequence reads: CASSQIISDTQYF. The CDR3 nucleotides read TGTGCCAGCAGCCAAATCATCTCAGATACGCAGTATTTT.

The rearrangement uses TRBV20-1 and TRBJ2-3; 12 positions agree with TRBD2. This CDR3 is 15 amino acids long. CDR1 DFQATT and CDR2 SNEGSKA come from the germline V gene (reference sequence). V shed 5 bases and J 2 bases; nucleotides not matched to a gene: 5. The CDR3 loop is CSAPRLAGDTDTQYF. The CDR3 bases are TGCAGTGCTCCTCGACTAGCGGGGGACACAGATACGCAGTATTTT.

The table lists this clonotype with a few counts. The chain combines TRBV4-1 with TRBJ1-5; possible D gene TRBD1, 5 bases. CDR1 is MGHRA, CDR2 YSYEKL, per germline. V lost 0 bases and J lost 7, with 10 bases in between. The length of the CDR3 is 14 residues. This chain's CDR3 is CASSQERGVQPQHF. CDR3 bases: TGCGCCAGCAGCCAAGAGAGAGGGGTACAGCCCCAGCATTTT.

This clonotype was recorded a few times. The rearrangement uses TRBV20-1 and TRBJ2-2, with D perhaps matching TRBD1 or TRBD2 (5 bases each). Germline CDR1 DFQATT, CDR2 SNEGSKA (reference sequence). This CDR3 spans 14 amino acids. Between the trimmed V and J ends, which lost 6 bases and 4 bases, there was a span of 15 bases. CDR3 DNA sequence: TGCAGTGCATACGGGACCGTATCCACCGGGGAGCTGTTTTTT. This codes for CSAYGTVSTGELFF.

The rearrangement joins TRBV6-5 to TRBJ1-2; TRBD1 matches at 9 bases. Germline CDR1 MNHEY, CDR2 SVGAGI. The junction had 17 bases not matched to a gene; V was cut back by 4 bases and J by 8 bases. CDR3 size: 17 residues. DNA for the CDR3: TGTGCCAGCAGTTTCACGGGACAGGGATTAGGGTATTGGGGCTACACCTTC. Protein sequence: CASSFTGQGLGYWGYTF.

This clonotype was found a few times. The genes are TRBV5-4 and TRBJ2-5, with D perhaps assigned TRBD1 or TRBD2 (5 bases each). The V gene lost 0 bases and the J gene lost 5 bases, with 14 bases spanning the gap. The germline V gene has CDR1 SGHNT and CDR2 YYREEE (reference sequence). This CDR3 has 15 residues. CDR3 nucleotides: TGTGCCAGCAGCTTGGTTGGGGGTCCGGGTGAGACCCAGTACTTC. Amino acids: CASSLVGGPGETQYF.

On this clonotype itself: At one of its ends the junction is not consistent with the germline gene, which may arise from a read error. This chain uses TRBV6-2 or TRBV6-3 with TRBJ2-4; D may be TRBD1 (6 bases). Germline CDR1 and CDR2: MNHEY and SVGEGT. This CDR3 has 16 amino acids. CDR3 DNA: TGTGCCAGCAGAGACCCCGGGACACCAGCCAAAAACATTCAGCACTTC. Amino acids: CASRDPGTPAKNIQHF.

For the CDR3, the DNA is TGTGCCAGCAGCCTAACTTGGAACAGGGGGGAGTTTGATGGCTACACCTTC. Translating it yields CASSLTWNRGEFDGYTF. This rearrangement joins TRBV4-2 to TRBJ1-2; 8 positions agree with TRBD1. V was clipped by 4 bases and J by 6 bases; unmatched bases: 16. Germline CDR1 is LGHNA and CDR2 is YNFKEQ. This CDR3 contains 17 residues.

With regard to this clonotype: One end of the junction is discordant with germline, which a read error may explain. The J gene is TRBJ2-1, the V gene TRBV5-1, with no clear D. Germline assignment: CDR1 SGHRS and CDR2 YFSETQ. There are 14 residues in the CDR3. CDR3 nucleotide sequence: TGCGCCAGCAGCTTGGAGGCATCGGCTCCCGAGCGGTTCTTC. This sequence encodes CASSLEASAPERFF. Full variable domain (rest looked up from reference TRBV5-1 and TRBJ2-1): KAGVTQTPRYLIKTRGQQVTLSCSPISGHRSVSWYQQTPGQGLQFLFEYFSETQRNKGNFPGRFSGRQFSNSRSEMNVSTLELGDSALYLCASSLEASAPERFFGPGTRLTVL.

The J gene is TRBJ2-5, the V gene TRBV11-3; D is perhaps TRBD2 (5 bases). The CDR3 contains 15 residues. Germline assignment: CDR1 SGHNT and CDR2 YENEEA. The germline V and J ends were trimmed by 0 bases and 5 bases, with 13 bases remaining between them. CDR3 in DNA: TGTGCCAGCAGCTTAGATCCCTTATCGGGGGAGACCCAGTACTTC. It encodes CASSLDPLSGETQYF.